Following are 9 T cell receptor beta chains from one sample sequenced in a study of T cell repertoires in cytomegalovirus infection. The antigens of these receptors remain unknown. TCRdb analysed the reads with MiXCR anew, one entry per CDR3 protein. The sample lists around 230,000 distinct CDR3 sequences; less than 50% were seen once. Material: CD8+ T cells from cultured PBMCs, obtained from culture after CMV antigen stimulation. Receptor source: a human donor in good health (CMV status not recorded). Some clones in this sample may be carry-over from other donors' samples.

This clonotype was observed a few times. The CDR3 sequence is CASWREKWNNEQFF. The CDR3 nucleotides are TGTGCCAGCTGGCGGGAGAAGTGGAACAATGAGCAGTTCTTC. The V gene is TRBV14, the J gene TRBJ2-1, with TRBD2 matching 7 bases. Germline CDR1 is SGHDN and CDR2 is FVKESK. This CDR3 contains 14 residues. With 8 bases clipped from V and 5 bases from J, the junction kept 9 bases outside the gene matches.

This clonotype was counted once. The CDR3 sequence: CASSMTSGGFTGELFF. As DNA, the CDR3 is TGTGCCAGCAGCATGACTAGCGGGGGATTTACCGGGGAGCTGTTTTTT. The V call is TRBV7-3, the J call TRBJ2-2; TRBD2 matches 12 bases. Looked up from germline, CDR1 is SGHTA and CDR2 is FQGTGA. V shed 5 bases, J shed 5 bases, and the junction held 6 bases outside the gene matches. The CDR3 has 16 residues. Full variable domain (outside the CDR3, taken from reference TRBV7-3 and TRBJ2-2): GAGVSQTPSNKVTEKGKYVELRCDPISGHTALYWYRQSLGQGPEFLIYFQGTGAADDSGLPNDRFFAVRPEGSVSTLKIQRTERGDSAVYLCASSMTSGGFTGELFFGEGSRLTVL.

The rearrangement uses TRBV28 and TRBJ2-7; 9 nucleotides match TRBD1. Germline-derived CDR1 and CDR2 are MDHEN and SYDVKM. With V trimmed by 4 bases and J by 0 bases, 10 bases remained unmatched. This CDR3 contains 17 residues. The CDR3 reads CASSSPSRQGDSYEQYF. CDR3 sequence (DNA): TGTGCCAGCAGTTCTCCGTCCAGACAGGGGGACTCCTACGAGCAGTACTTC. Full variable domain (missing parts from reference TRBV28 and TRBJ2-7): DVKVTQSSRYLVKRTGEKVFLECVQDMDHENMFWYRQDPGLGLRLIYFSYDVKMKEKGDIPEGYSVSREKKERFSLILESASTNQTSMYLCASSSPSRQGDSYEQYFGPGTRLTVT.

This sequence joins TRBV28 and TRBJ2-7; 11 bases fit TRBD2. CDR1 is MDHEN and CDR2 is SYDVKM in the germline V gene. Unmatched junction bases numbered 9, after V lost 7 bases and J lost 7 bases. This CDR3 spans 14 amino acids. In DNA form, the CDR3 reads TGTGCCAGCAATGGACTAGCGGGTTCGGGTGAGCAGTACTTC. Protein product: CASNGLAGSGEQYF.

This clonotype was counted only a few times. J is TRBJ2-5 and V is TRBV7-9; 13 bases map to TRBD2. Losses at the gene ends were 5 bases for V and 0 bases for J; bases not matched to a gene: 3. This CDR3 region has 16 residues. Germline lookup yields CDR1 SEHNR and CDR2 FQNEAQ (reference sequence). The CDR3 protein is CASSEGLAGYQETQYF. The CDR3 DNA is TGTGCCAGCAGCGAGGGACTAGCGGGATACCAAGAGACCCAGTACTTC.

The chain carries TRBV10-2 and TRBJ2-2; a possible D gene is TRBD1 (5 bases). Per the germline V gene, CDR1 is WSHSY and CDR2 is SAAADI. The CDR3 runs to 16 residues. Trimming took 6 bases from V and 2 from J, leaving 16 bases between them. CDR3 in amino acids: CASSDLGQGNTGELFF. Here the CDR3 DNA reads TGCGCCAGCAGCGACCTTGGGCAGGGAAACACCGGGGAGCTGTTTTTT.

In its sample, this clonotype was seen a few times. The CDR3 sequence is CASSFGQGDEQFF. CDR3 sequence (DNA): TGTGCCAGCAGTTTTGGACAGGGCGATGAGCAGTTCTTC. The chain carries TRBV27 and TRBJ2-1; TRBD1 matches 8 bases. From germline, CDR1 is MNHEY and CDR2 SMNVEV (reference sequence). There are 13 residues in the CDR3. Trimming took 3 bases from V and 8 from J; bases not matched to a gene: 3.

J is TRBJ2-5 and V is TRBV13; 10 bases match TRBD2. The V gene end was trimmed by 4 bases and the J gene end by 5 bases; junction bases not matched to a gene: 10. Germline loops: CDR1 PRHDT, CDR2 FYEKMQ (reference sequence). The CDR3 covers 16 residues. Here the CDR3 DNA reads TGTGCCAGCAGCTCCGAGCGGGAGGGCCATTCGGAGACCCAGTACTTC. Translated: CASSSEREGHSETQYF.

The CDR3 sequence is CASSTLSGTTYEQYF. CDR3 DNA: TGTGCCAGCAGTACGTTATCCGGGACTACCTACGAGCAGTACTTC. The J gene is TRBJ2-7, the V gene TRBV6-1, with 7 bases aligning to TRBD2. Germline CDR1 is MNHNS and CDR2 is SASEGT. The CDR3 spans 15 residues. The junction had 9 bases not matched to a gene; V was cut back by 5 bases and J by 2 bases.